This T cell receptor (beta chain) came from a study of T cells in Graves' hyperthyroidism and ophthalmopathy (dated by TCRdb to about 2019). Some background on the complete study: To identify distinguishing TCR V-J signatures, a discovery cohort of about 100 patients was used, comprising under 45 with Graves' ophthalmopathy and approximately 57 with stable Graves' hyperthyroidism. The 100 or so discovery patients were randomly split 7:3 into training and test sets. The paper describes TCR Vbeta CDR3 sequencing of 120 to 150 peripheral blood samples, made up of roughly 40 ophthalmopathy patients, 70 to 75 hyperthyroidism patients and 17 progressor patients. The study also compared thyroid tissue and blood T-cell repertoires from about 6 Graves' hyperthyroidism patients. After blood sampling, hyperthyroidism patients were treated with methimazole at a starting dose of 30 mg daily, and ophthalmopathy patients were treated with high-dose intravenous methylprednisolone. Prospective prediction of ophthalmopathy was tested in an independent validation cohort of 18 to 20 hyperthyroidism patients and 15 to 17 patients who later progressed to ophthalmopathy. The research as a whole found: During validation, the model predicted progression to ophthalmopathy a median of around 7 months ahead of onset, with approximately 70% sensitivity and more than 72% specificity. No statistical method was used to fix the sample size in advance, and group allocation was not hidden from the investigators. Most expanded thyroid clonotypes (frequency above 0.001) were also found in blood, which suggests that blood repertoires may mirror thyroid immune responses. Ophthalmopathy was separated from stable hyperthyroidism by a 13 V-J signature model, with approximately 86% sensitivity and 81% to 82% specificity obtained in cross-validation and 80%/75% obtained in testing.

The TCR beta CDR3 regions were amplified from the RNA transcripts. The first round of RT-PCR for the TCR CDR3 was performed with the HTBI primer set and the Qiagen OneStep RT-PCR kit. Libraries were constructed in a second round of multiplex PCR, after which size selection and purification were performed. Libraries were sequenced paired-end with 100 bp reads on an Illumina HiSeq2000. Per the original workflow: SOAPnuke was used to process the raw data, throwing out any read that contained adapters or uncalled bases, had a mean Phred below 15, or lacked an exact constant-primer or identifier match. High-quality paired reads were merged using COPE v1.2.5, and each unique nucleotide sequence was defined as a clonotype. MiTCR v1.1 was used to align clonotypes to the IMGT TRBV, TRBD and TRBJ reference segments. The analysis included only V-J combinations with a frequency above 0.0001, which together covered 99.2% of the repertoires. A TCS score was defined as the ratio of F50 (clonal expansion) to E x V (chaos), with BLOSUM62-based TCRdist applied between CDR3 peptides within each V-J. Welch's t-statistics and random forest reduced roughly 500 V-J features to fewer than 15, which were used in a naive Bayes classifier (R e1071). Thyroid-blood repertoire similarity was quantified with the Morisita-Horn index. The public reads were reanalyzed by TCRdb: fastp trimming at Q25, MiXCR alignment, in-frame beta chains only. Every CDR3 protein is listed once, alongside the most common genes and DNA of its rows. For this entry, the V and J calls and clone size follow TCRdb and not the study's own pipeline. The sample has about 700,000 distinct CDR3 sequences on record, less than 45% of them singletons. Jointly, the top ten make up under 8% of the sample.

V trim: 1 base; J trim: 7 bases; unmatched bases: 13. The CDR3 numbers 17 residues from cysteine through phenylalanine. Only the CDR3 DNA is retained, 51 bases long and in frame from the first base. The germline V gene encodes CDR1 DFQATT and CDR2 SNEGSKA (reference sequence). Comment on this clonotype: The antigen it recognizes is unknown. The sample holds no much larger clone one base away, and base qualities are not on file.

Any patient with an uncontrolled infection, another autoimmune disease, pregnancy or lactation was excluded. Diagnoses relied on clinical symptoms, serum thyroxine and TRAb, thyroid ultrasound and orbital computed tomography. Total RNA was extracted with Trizol reagent, and quality was checked on an Agilent 2100 Bioanalyzer. The sequence derives from an adult man with Graves' disease, either hyperthyroidism or ophthalmopathy (not recorded which). In this chain, TRBV20-1 is recombined with TRBJ1-6; the central 7 bases match TRBD1. The specimen sequenced was peripheral blood or thyroid tissue (not recorded which). DNA sequence: TGCAGTGCTAGAGTTGTGGGGTGGGGGACAGCCAATTCACCCCTCCACTTT. Its translation is CSARVVGWGTANSPLHF.